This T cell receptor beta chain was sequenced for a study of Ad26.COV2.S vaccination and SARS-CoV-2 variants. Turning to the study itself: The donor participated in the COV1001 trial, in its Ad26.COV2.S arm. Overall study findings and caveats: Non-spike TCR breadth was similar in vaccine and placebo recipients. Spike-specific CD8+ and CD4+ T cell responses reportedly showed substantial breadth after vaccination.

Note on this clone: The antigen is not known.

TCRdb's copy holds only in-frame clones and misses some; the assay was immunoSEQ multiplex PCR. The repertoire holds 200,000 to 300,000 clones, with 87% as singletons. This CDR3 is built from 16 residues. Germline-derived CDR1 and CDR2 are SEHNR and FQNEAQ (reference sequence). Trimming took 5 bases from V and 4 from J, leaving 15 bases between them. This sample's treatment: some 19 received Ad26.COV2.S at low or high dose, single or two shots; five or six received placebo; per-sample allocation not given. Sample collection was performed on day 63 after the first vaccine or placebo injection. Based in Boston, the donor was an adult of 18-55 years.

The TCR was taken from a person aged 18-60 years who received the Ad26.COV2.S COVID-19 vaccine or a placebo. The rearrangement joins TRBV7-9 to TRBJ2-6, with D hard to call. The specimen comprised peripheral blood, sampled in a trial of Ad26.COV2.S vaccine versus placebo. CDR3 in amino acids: CASSGLGLTGANVLTF. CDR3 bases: TGTGCCAGCAGCGGGTTAGGGCTTACCGGGGCCAACGTCCTGACTTTC.